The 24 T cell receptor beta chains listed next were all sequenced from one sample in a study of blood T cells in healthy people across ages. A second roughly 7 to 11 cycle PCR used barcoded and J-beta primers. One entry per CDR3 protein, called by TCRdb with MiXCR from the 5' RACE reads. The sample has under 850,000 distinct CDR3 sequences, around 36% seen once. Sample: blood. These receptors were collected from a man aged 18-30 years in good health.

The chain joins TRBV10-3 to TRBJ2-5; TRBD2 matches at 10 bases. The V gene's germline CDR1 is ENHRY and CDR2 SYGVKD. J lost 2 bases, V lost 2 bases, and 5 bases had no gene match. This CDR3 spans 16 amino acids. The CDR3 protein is CAISEEGSGRQETQYF. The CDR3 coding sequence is TGTGCCATCAGTGAGGAGGGTAGCGGGAGGCAAGAGACCCAGTACTTC.

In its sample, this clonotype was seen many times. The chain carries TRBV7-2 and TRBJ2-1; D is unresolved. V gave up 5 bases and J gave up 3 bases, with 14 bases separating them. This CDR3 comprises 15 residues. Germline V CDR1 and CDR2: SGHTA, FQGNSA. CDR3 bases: TGTGCCAGCAGCCTCGGACGTTCTATCTACAATGAGCAGTTCTTC. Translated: CASSLGRSIYNEQFF.

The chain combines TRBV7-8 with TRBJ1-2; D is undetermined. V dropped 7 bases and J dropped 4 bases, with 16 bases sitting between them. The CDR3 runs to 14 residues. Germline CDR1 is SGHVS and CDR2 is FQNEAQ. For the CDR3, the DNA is TGTGCCAGCACCTTCGTCGGTGCTGGCTATGGCTACACCTTC. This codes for CASTFVGAGYGYTF.

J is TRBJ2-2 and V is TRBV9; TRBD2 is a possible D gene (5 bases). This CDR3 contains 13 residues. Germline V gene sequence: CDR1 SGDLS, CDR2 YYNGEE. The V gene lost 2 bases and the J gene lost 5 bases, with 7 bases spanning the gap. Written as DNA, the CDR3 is TGTGCCAGCAGCGTTGGGGAGACCGGGGAGCTGTTTTTT. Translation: CASSVGETGELFF.

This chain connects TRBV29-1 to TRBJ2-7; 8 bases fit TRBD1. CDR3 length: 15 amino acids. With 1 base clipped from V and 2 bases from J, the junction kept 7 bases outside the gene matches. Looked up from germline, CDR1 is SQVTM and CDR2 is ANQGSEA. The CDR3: CSVEGTGPHAYEQYF. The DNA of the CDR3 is TGCAGCGTTGAAGGGACAGGGCCCCATGCCTACGAGCAGTACTTC.

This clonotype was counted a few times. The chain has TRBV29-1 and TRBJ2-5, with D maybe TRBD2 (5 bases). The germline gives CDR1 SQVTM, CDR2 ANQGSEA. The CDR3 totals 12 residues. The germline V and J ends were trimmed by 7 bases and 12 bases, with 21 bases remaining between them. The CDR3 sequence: CSAGVRGSMEYF. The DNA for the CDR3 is TGCAGCGCCGGGGTAAGAGGGAGTATGGAGTACTTC.

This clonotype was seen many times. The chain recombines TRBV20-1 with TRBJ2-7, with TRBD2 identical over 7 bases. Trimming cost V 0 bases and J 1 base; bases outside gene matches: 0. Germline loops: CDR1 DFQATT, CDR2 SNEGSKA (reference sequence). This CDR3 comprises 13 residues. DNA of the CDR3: TGCAGTGCTAGAGAGGGGGGGTCCTACGAGCAGTACTTC. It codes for CSAREGGSYEQYF.

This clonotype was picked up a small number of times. The CDR3 sequence is CASSFGGTGYYGYTF. CDR3 coding DNA: TGTGCCAGCAGTTTTGGGGGGACAGGGTACTATGGCTACACCTTC. The rearrangement uses TRBV12-3 or TRBV12-4 and TRBJ1-2; 9 positions agree with TRBD1. The CDR3 loop spans 15 amino acids. The V segment lost 3 bases and the J segment 3 bases; nucleotides outside the gene matches: 5.

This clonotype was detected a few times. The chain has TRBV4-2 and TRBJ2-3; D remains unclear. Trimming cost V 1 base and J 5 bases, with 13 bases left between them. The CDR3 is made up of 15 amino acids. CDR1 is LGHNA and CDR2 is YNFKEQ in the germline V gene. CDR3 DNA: TGTGCCAGCAGCCAAGTTTGGAGATTTGGAGATACGCAGTATTTT. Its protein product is CASSQVWRFGDTQYF.

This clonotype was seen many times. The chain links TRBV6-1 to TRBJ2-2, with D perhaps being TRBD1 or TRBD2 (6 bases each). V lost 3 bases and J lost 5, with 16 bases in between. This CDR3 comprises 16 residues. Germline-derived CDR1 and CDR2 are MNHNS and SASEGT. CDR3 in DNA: TGTGCCAGCAGTGACGGGGGCCGGTATCTGACCGGGGAGCTGTTTTTT. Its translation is CASSDGGRYLTGELFF.

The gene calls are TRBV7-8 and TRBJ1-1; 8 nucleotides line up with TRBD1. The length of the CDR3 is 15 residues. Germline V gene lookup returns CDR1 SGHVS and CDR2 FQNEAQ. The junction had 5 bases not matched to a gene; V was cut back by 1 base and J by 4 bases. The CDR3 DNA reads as TGTGCCAGCAGCTTAGAGACAGGGGAGGCCACTGAAGCTTTCTTT. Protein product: CASSLETGEATEAFF.

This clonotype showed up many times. CDR3 protein: CASSQERQGTDTQYF. DNA of the CDR3: TGCGCCAGCAGCCAAGAGCGACAGGGGACAGATACGCAGTATTTT. The rearrangement links TRBV4-3 to TRBJ2-3; 8 positions agree with TRBD1. Germline CDR1 reads LGHNA; CDR2 reads YSLEER. There are 15 residues in the CDR3. With V trimmed by 0 bases and J by 3 bases, 2 bases remained unmatched.

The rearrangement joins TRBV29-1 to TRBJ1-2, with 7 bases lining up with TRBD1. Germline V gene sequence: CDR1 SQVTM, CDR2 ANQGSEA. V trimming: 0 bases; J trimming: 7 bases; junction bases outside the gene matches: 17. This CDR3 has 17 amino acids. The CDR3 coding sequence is TGCAGCGTTGAAGAGTCGATTGGGCAGGGGGGGTCCTCTGGCTACACCTTC. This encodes CSVEESIGQGGSSGYTF. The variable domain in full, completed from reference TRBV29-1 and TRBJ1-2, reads SAVISQKPSRDICQRGTSLTIQCQVDSQVTMMFWYRQQPGQSLTLIATANQGSEATYESGFVIDKFPISRPNLTFSTLTVSNMSPEDSSIYLCSVEESIGQGGSSGYTFGSGTRLTVV.

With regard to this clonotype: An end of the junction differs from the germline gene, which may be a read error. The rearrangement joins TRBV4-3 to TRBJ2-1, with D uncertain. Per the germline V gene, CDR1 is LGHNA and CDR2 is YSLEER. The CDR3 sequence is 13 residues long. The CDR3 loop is CVSSQPLGNEQFF. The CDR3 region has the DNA TGCGTCAGCAGCCAACCCCTCGGCAATGAGCAGTTCTTC.

The CDR3, as DNA: TGTGCCAGCGCCAGTCTCCGACAGATCAATCAGCCCCAGCATTTT. Translating gives CASASLRQINQPQHF. The chain joins TRBV27 to TRBJ1-5; a weak D match, TRBD1 (5 bases). The CDR3 has 15 amino acids. In germline, CDR1 is MNHEY, CDR2 SMNVEV (reference sequence). V was clipped by 8 bases and J by 3 bases, with 17 bases between them.

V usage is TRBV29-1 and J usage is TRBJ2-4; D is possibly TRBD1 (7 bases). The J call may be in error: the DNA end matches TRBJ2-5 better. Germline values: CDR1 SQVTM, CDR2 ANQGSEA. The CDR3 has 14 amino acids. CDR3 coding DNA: TGCAGCGTTGAGACCAGGGGGGTAAAAGAGACCCAGTACTTC. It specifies CSVETRGVKETQYF.

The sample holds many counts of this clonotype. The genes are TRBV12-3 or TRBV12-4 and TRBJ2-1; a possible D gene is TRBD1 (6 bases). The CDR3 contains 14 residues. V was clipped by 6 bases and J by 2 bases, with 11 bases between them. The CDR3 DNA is TGTGCCAGCAGCCCGGACAGCACCTACAATGAGCAGTTCTTC. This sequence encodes CASSPDSTYNEQFF.

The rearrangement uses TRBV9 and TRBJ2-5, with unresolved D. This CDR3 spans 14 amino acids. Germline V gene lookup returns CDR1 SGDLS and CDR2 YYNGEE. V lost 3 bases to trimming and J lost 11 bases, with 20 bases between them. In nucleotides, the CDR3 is TGTGCCAGCAGCGCCGGACGCCTCTACAATGAGCAGTACTTC. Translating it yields CASSAGRLYNEQYF.

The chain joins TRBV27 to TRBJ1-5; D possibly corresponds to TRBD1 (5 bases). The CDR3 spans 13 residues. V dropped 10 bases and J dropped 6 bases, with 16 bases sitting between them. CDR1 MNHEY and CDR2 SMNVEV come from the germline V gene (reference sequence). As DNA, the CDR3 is TGTGCCACCGCAGGGTCGGAGAGTCAGCCCCAGCATTTT. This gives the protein CATAGSESQPQHF.

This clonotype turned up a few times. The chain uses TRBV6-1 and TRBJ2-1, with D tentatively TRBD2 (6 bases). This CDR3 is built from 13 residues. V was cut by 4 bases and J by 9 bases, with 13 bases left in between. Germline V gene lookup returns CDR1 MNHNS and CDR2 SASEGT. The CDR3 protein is CASSGGEGIEQFF. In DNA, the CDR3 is TGTGCCAGCAGTGGGGGGGAAGGGATTGAGCAGTTCTTC.

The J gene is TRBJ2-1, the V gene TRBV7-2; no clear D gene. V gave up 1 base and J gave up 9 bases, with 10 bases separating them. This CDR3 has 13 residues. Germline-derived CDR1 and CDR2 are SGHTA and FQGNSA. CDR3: CTSSLGLSGEQFF. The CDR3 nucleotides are TGTACCAGCAGCTTAGGCCTTTCTGGTGAGCAGTTCTTC.

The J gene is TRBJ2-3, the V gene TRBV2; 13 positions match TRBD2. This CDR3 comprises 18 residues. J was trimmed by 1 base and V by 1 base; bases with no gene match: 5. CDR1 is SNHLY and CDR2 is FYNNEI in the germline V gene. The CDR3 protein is CASSEGLAGGLRTDTQYF. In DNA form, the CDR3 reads TGTGCCAGCAGTGAAGGACTAGCGGGGGGCCTCCGCACAGATACGCAGTATTTT. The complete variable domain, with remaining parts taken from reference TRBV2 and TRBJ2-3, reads EPEVTQTPSHQVTQMGQEVILRCVPISNHLYFYWYRQILGQKVEFLVSFYNNEISEKSEIFDDQFSVERPDGSNFTLKIRSTKLEDSAMYFCASSEGLAGGLRTDTQYFGPGTRLTVL.

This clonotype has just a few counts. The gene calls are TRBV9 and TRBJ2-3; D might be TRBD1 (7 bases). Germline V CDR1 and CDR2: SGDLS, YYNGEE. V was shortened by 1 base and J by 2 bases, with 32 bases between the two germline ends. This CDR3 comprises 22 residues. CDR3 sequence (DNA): TGTGCCAGCAGCGTACGTCCTCTGTTAGGGGGCGGGGTAAACCCAACCACAGATACGCAGTATTTT. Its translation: CASSVRPLLGGGVNPTTDTQYF. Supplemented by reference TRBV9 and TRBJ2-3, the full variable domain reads DSGVTQTPKHLITATGQRVTLRCSPRSGDLSVYWYQQSLDQGLQFLIQYYNGEERAKGNILERFSAQQFPDLHSELNLSSLELGDSALYFCASSVRPLLGGGVNPTTDTQYFGPGTRLTVL.

The CDR3 sequence: CSVVISGAPDTQYF. The CDR3 nucleotides are TGCAGCGTTGTTATTAGCGGGGCCCCAGATACGCAGTATTTT. The genes are TRBV29-1 and TRBJ2-3; 8 bases agree with TRBD2. The germline V gene has CDR1 SQVTM and CDR2 ANQGSEA. Trimming cost V 4 bases and J 4 bases; bases outside gene matches: 7. This CDR3 has 14 residues.